This T cell receptor (beta chain) appears in the sequencing data of a study of OX40 agonist ivuxolimab in advanced cancers. This clone was counted a few times. The assay was immunoSEQ multiplex PCR, and TCRdb's table has in-frame clones only and misses some. This sample has tens of thousands of clones, with more than 85% found just once. Deletions cut 3 bases from V and 6 bases from J, with 8 bases between. The CDR3 length is 11 residues. Germline CDR1 and CDR2: DFQATT and SNEGSKA (reference sequence). The material was CD4+ or CD8+ T cells sorted from blood, obtained in a trial of the OX40 agonist ivuxolimab. The V gene is TRBV20-1, the J gene TRBJ1-1; the D is unclear. This receptor was taken from an adult with an advanced solid tumor such as melanoma, head and neck, liver or kidney cancer. This CDR3 is CSASPGSEAFF. CDR3 in DNA: TGCAGTGCTAGTCCGGGGTCTGAAGCTTTCTTT.